A selection of T cell receptor beta chains follows, all from one sample in a study of Graves' ophthalmopathy and Graves' hyperthyroidism. TCRdb re-called the multiplex PCR reads through MiXCR, storing one row per CDR3 protein. The data show 350,000 to 400,000 distinct CDR3 sequences, with around 19% seen just once and about 1.4% held by the top ten. The sample was peripheral blood. These receptors all stem from a woman between 18 and 29 years old with Graves' ophthalmopathy. The conserved cysteine and the conserved F or W are not part of the CDR3 here. Part of the rows lack a size; the others show once, few, many or a class for expanded clones.

clone_size: many
v_call: TRBV7-2
cdr3_aa: ASTTSGGLYEQY

clone_size: many
v_call: TRBV10-3
cdr3_aa: AISDPGEGDTIY

clone_size: -
v_call: TRBV7-2
cdr3_aa: ASSPGQGDTIY

clone_size: -
v_call: TRBV4-1
cdr3_aa: ASSQVEGSGGYEQY

clone_size: many
v_call: TRBV28
cdr3_aa: ASTPAGTGVSYEQY

clone_size: many
v_call: TRBV7-9
cdr3_aa: ASSPAGGKDGYT

clone_size: many
v_call: TRBV29-1
cdr3_aa: SVPDPWAPLNTEAF

clone_size: many
v_call: TRBV6-5
cdr3_aa: ASSYPGQQNTEAF

clone_size: many
v_call: TRBV4-2
cdr3_aa: ASSPTVLAGLPRSTDTQY

clone_size: -
v_call: TRBV28
cdr3_aa: ASSLGGGTQY

clone_size: many
v_call: TRBV6-1
cdr3_aa: AVRQGNTEAF

clone_size: many
v_call: TRBV20-1
cdr3_aa: SALGKGVYEQY

clone_size: many
v_call: TRBV7-2
cdr3_aa: ASSLAPPGEAF

clone_size: -
v_call: TRBV30
cdr3_aa: AFYSQETQY

clone_size: many
v_call: TRBV4-1
cdr3_aa: ASSQAGEQY

clone_size: many
v_call: TRBV19
cdr3_aa: ASSIGTGKVHEQY

clone_size: many
v_call: TRBV6-2/TRBV6-3
cdr3_aa: ASSPGQVAYEQY

clone_size: -
v_call: TRBV7-2
cdr3_aa: ASSLGPAGGVT

clone_size: many
v_call: TRBV3-1
cdr3_aa: ASSRSRLGIETQY

clone_size: many
v_call: TRBV6-2/TRBV6-3
cdr3_aa: ASSSINRDYGYT

clone_size: many
v_call: TRBV7-2
cdr3_aa: ASSFFRAGTEAF

clone_size: many
v_call: TRBV6-5
cdr3_aa: ATRDDFYEQY

clone_size: many
v_call: TRBV6-1
cdr3_aa: ASSPTRGSNQPQH

clone_size: many
v_call: TRBV19
cdr3_aa: ASSIQGPYEQY

clone_size: -
v_call: TRBV6-1
cdr3_aa: ASSNGGGGYT

clone_size: few
v_call: TRBV7-2
cdr3_aa: ASSTVGLGPQH

clone_size: many
v_call: TRBV11-1
cdr3_aa: ASNLRQTANTGELF

clone_size: many
v_call: TRBV6-2/TRBV6-3
cdr3_aa: ATPIQGTPRGSANTEAF

clone_size: many
v_call: TRBV6-2/TRBV6-3
cdr3_aa: ASSYIDQPQH

clone_size: few
v_call: TRBV5-1
cdr3_aa: ASSLDPATYEQY

clone_size: many
v_call: TRBV19
cdr3_aa: ATTGGSGF

clone_size: -
v_call: TRBV11-3
cdr3_aa: ASRTGSGEQY

clone_size: many
v_call: TRBV30
cdr3_aa: AWSGSAGINYGYT

clone_size: -
v_call: TRBV6-2/TRBV6-3
cdr3_aa: ASRTGGVVTEAF

clone_size: -
v_call: TRBV19
cdr3_aa: ASRREGPQETQY

clone_size: many
v_call: TRBV5-1
cdr3_aa: ASSLSGLSYEQY

clone_size: many
v_call: TRBV7-3
cdr3_aa: ASSLAAGGAKNIQY

clone_size: many
v_call: TRBV6-1
cdr3_aa: ASSRSRGLGPYEQY

clone_size: many
v_call: TRBV28
cdr3_aa: ASSTQGQGKVEAF

clone_size: many
v_call: TRBV30
cdr3_aa: AWSRDGSYEQY

clone_size: many
v_call: TRBV3-1
cdr3_aa: ASSSNRGNQPQH

clone_size: few
v_call: TRBV20-1
cdr3_aa: SARWGNTEAF

clone_size: -
v_call: TRBV11-2
cdr3_aa: ASSLTGGGNTQY

clone_size: many
v_call: TRBV3-1
cdr3_aa: ASTLSPGDDEQY

clone_size: many
v_call: TRBV7-2
cdr3_aa: ASSSRMDMNTEAF

clone_size: many
v_call: TRBV7-8
cdr3_aa: ASSDTRGKETQY

clone_size: many
v_call: TRBV3-1
cdr3_aa: AVSRGQFFREQY

clone_size: many
v_call: TRBV19
cdr3_aa: ASSLGQGTFYEQY

clone_size: many
v_call: TRBV28
cdr3_aa: ASSKDAISPLH

clone_size: many
v_call: TRBV6-2/TRBV6-3
cdr3_aa: ASSYSTGELGEAF

clone_size: many
v_call: TRBV20-1
cdr3_aa: SARETGGWTGELF

clone_size: many
v_call: TRBV27
cdr3_aa: ASSLWADRGASPLH

clone_size: many
v_call: TRBV5-1
cdr3_aa: ASSLVLGNTEAF

clone_size: many
v_call: TRBV12-3/TRBV12-4
cdr3_aa: ASSFVASGSGEQY